This TCR beta chain derives from a study of blood T cell repertoires in COVID-19. Study background: Material from acute and convalescent COVID-19 was sourced from the United States, Italy and Spain. Sample material is recorded as cDNA or gDNA derived from T cells, B-cell-depleted T cells, or PBMCs.

In the source study's methods: Reference gene primer amplification gave estimated nucleated cell counts. Profiled with immunoSEQ multiplex PCR; TCRdb holds only in-frame clones, not every one. That table is the source of V, J and clone size, and D and trimming were worked out from the DNA. Here the sample spans around 250,000 clones, approximately 86% being singletons. The sequence was collected from a young woman with acute or convalescent COVID-19. Sequenced: peripheral blood.

The CDR3 reads CAWLPGGSYEQYF. CDR3 coding DNA: TGTGCCTGGCTCCCCGGGGGGAGCTACGAGCAGTACTTC. The chain carries TRBV30 and TRBJ2-7; TRBD2 aligns across 7 bases. The CDR3 is 13 residues long. Per germline, CDR1 GTSNPN and CDR2 SVGIG (reference sequence). The junction had 7 bases not matched to a gene; V was cut back by 5 bases and J by 3 bases.